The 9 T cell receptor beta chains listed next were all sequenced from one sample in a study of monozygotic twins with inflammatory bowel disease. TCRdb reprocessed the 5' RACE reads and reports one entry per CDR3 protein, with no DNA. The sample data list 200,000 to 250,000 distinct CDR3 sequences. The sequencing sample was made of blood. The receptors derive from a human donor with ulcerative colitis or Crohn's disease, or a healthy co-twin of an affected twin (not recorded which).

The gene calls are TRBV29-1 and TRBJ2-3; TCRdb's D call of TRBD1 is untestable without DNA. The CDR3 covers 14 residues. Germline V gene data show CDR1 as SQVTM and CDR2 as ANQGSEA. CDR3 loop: CSIPTGTSTDTQYF.

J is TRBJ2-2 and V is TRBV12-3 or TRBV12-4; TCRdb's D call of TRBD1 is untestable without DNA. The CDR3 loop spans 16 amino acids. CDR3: CATRLQGLGSSGELFF.

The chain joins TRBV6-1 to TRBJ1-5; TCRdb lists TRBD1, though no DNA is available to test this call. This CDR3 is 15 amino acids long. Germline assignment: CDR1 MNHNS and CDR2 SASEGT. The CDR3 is CASSVTGYSNQPQHF.

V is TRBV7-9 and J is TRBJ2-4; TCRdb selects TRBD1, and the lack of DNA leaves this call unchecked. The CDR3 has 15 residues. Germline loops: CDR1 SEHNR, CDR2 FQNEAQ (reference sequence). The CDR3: CASSYRELAKNIQYF.

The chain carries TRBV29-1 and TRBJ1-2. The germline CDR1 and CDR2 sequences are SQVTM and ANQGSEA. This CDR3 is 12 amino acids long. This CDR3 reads CSVDGVHYGYTF.

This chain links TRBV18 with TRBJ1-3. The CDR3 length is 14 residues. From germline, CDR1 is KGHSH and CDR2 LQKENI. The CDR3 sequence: CASSPEDSGNTIYF.

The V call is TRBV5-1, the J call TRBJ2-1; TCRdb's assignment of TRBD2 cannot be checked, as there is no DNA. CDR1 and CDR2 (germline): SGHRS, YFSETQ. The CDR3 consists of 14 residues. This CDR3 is CASSLNMAGGEQFF.

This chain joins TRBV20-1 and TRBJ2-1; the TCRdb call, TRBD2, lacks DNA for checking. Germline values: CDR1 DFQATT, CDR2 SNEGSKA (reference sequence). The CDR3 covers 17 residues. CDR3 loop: CSARVAGGPTTDNEQFF.

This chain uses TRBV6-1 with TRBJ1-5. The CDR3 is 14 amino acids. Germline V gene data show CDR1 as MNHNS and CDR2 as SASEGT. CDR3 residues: CASSLLGSNQPQHF.